The 14 T cell receptor beta chains presented below share a single source sample, sequenced in a study of control samples from healthy donors and cancer patients. The table came from immunoSEQ multiplex PCR; TCRdb's copy has only in-frame clones and leaves some out. The sample holds some 160,000 clones, about 94% seen once. Sequences were obtained from blood. The source is a woman between 40 and 55 years old in good health.

This chain connects TRBV2 to TRBJ2-3, with no clear D. Between the trimmed V and J ends, which lost 5 bases and 0 bases, there was a span of 3 bases. The CDR3 extends over 12 amino acids. Germline V CDR1 and CDR2: SNHLY, FYNNEI. CDR3 DNA sequence: TGTGCCAGCAGTTTTAGCACAGATACGCAGTATTTT. It encodes CASSFSTDTQYF.

The V and J genes are TRBV27 and TRBJ2-3; D not resolved. V dropped 1 base and J dropped 2 bases, with 13 bases sitting between them. Per the germline V gene, CDR1 is MNHEY and CDR2 is SMNVEV (reference sequence). This CDR3 region has 16 residues. The CDR3 DNA sequence: TGTGCCAGCAGTTTATATTGGCCGCCGACCACAGATACGCAGTATTTT. Translation: CASSLYWPPTTDTQYF.

A single count supports this clone. The gene calls are TRBV7-2 and TRBJ1-3; D is uncertain. V lost 1 base and J lost 0, with 7 bases in between. CDR1 is SGHTA and CDR2 is FQGNSA in the germline V gene. This CDR3 region has 15 residues. CDR3 nucleotide sequence: TGTGCCAGCAGCTTAGTGGCAGACTCTGGAAACACCATATATTTT. This gives the protein CASSLVADSGNTIYF.

V gene TRBV7-9 combines with J gene TRBJ2-1; no clear D gene. The V end was cut by 3 bases, the J end by 12 bases, with 18 bases between. This CDR3 is 14 amino acids long. Germline CDR1 and CDR2: SEHNR and FQNEAQ (reference sequence). CDR3 region: CASSFTDPGWGQFF. DNA for the CDR3: TGTGCCAGCAGCTTTACAGACCCCGGGTGGGGGCAGTTCTTC.

In its sample, this clone was seen once. J is TRBJ1-3 and V is TRBV9, with D possibly being TRBD1 (6 bases). CDR1 and CDR2 (germline): SGDLS, YYNGEE. The CDR3 extends over 14 amino acids. V was cut by 3 bases and J by 3 bases, with 10 bases left in between. The CDR3 coding sequence is TGTGCCAGCAGCGCCTCGACAGGTGGAAACACCATATATTTT. This encodes CASSASTGGNTIYF.

The chain links TRBV15 to TRBJ1-2, with TRBD1 identical over 9 bases. V dropped 2 bases and J dropped 0; count of bases not matched to a gene: 4. There are 16 residues in the CDR3. The germline V gene encodes CDR1 LNHNV and CDR2 YYDKDF (reference sequence). CDR3 in amino acids: CATSRHRTGANYGYTF. The CDR3 DNA is TGTGCCACCAGCAGACATAGGACAGGGGCTAACTATGGCTACACCTTC.

The chain couples TRBV7-3 to TRBJ1-1, with 8 bases identical to TRBD1. Germline lookup yields CDR1 SGHTA and CDR2 FQGTGA. J gave up 3 bases and V 3 bases, and 6 bases lay outside the gene matches. The CDR3 is 15 residues long. The CDR3 reads CASSLEQGEDTEAFF. In nucleotides, the CDR3 is TGTGCCAGCAGCTTGGAACAGGGGGAGGACACTGAAGCTTTCTTT.

The chain employs TRBV7-2 and TRBJ1-1; perhaps TRBD1 as D (5 bases). Germline-derived CDR1 and CDR2 are SGHTA and FQGNSA. V lost 5 bases, J lost 7 bases, and 14 bases lay in between. The CDR3 length is 13 residues. CDR3 nucleotides: TGTGCCAGCAGCATGACCAGGGAGGGTGAAGCTTTCTTT. This codes for CASSMTREGEAFF. The variable domain in full, with the rest retrieved from reference TRBV7-2 and TRBJ1-1, is GAGVSQSPSNKVTEKGKDVELRCDPISGHTALYWYRQSLGQGLEFLIYFQGNSAPDKSGLPSDRFSAERTGGSVSTLTIQRTQQEDSAVYLCASSMTREGEAFFGQGTRLTVV.

This rearrangement joins TRBV6-5 to TRBJ1-1; maybe TRBD1 (6 bases). Germline assignment: CDR1 MNHEY and CDR2 SVGAGI. The CDR3 contains 13 residues. Trimming took 4 bases from V and 4 from J, leaving 10 bases between them. CDR3 residues: CASSSEGGTEAFF. In DNA form, the CDR3 reads TGTGCCAGCAGTTCAGAGGGGGGCACTGAAGCTTTCTTT.

CDR3 protein: CASSESSGLTDTQYF. The CDR3 coding sequence is TGCGCCAGCAGTGAGTCTAGCGGGCTCACAGATACGCAGTATTTT. This rearrangement joins TRBV10-1 to TRBJ2-3; 7 bases agree with TRBD2. From germline, CDR1 is WNHNN and CDR2 SYGVQD (reference sequence). J lost 2 bases, V lost 0 bases, and 2 bases had no gene match. The CDR3 is 15 residues long.

This clone was recorded only once. This chain links TRBV4-2 with TRBJ2-3; the match to TRBD2 covers 12 bases. The J segment lost 1 base and the V segment lost 4 bases, leaving 3 bases of the junction unmatched. Germline CDR1 LGHNA, CDR2 YNFKEQ. The CDR3 is made up of 16 amino acids. Here the CDR3 reads CASSPRLAGGTDTQYF. The CDR3 DNA reads TGTGCCAGCAGCCCGAGACTAGCGGGGGGCACAGATACGCAGTATTTT.

The chain has TRBV19 and TRBJ1-5; tentative D call: TRBD1 (6 bases). V lost 3 bases and J 6 bases, leaving 15 bases between the germline ends. The germline CDR1 and CDR2 sequences are LNHDA and SQIVND (reference sequence). The CDR3 contains 15 residues. CDR3 protein: CASSIPSLGGQPQHF. CDR3 coding DNA: TGTGCCAGTAGTATCCCCAGCTTAGGGGGTCAGCCCCAGCATTTT. Supplemented by reference TRBV19 and TRBJ1-5, the full variable domain reads DGGITQSPKYLFRKEGQNVTLSCEQNLNHDAMYWYRQDPGQGLRLIYYSQIVNDFQKGDIAEGYSVSREKKESFPLTVTSAQKNPTAFYLCASSIPSLGGQPQHFGDGTRLSIL.

V is TRBV7-9 and J is TRBJ2-1; D not resolved. The V gene lost 1 base and the J gene lost 10 bases, with 14 bases spanning the gap. CDR3 length: 14 residues. Germline lookup yields CDR1 SEHNR and CDR2 FQNEAQ (reference sequence). CDR3 loop: CASSLVGWLREQFF. The CDR3 DNA is TGTGCCAGCAGCTTAGTCGGCTGGCTTCGGGAGCAGTTCTTC.

The chain uses TRBV27 and TRBJ2-3; 13 positions match TRBD2. The CDR3 contains 18 residues. Germline CDR1 is MNHEY and CDR2 is SMNVEV (reference sequence). Losses at the gene ends were 1 base for V and 0 bases for J; bases not matched to a gene: 4. CDR3 residues: CASSLWGLAGTSTDTQYF. CDR3 sequence (DNA): TGTGCCAGCAGTTTATGGGGACTAGCGGGGACTAGCACAGATACGCAGTATTTT.